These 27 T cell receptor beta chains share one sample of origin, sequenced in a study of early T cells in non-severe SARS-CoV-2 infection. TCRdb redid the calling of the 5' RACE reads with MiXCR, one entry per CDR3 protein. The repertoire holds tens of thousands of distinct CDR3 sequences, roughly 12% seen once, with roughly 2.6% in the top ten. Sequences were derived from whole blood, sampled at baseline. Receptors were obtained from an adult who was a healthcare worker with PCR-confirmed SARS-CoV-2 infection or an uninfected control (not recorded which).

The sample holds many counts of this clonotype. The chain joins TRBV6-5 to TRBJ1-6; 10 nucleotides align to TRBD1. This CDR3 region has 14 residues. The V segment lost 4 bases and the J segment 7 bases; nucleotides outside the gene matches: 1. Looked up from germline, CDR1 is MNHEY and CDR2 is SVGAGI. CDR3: CASSSGQGNSPLHF. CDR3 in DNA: TGTGCCAGCAGTTCGGGACAGGGGAATTCACCCCTCCACTTT.

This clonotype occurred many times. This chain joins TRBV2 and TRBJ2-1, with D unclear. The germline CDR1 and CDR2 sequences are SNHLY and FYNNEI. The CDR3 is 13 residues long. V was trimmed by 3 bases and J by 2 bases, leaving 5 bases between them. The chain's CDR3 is CASSEATYNEQFF. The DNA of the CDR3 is TGTGCCAGCAGTGAGGCCACCTACAATGAGCAGTTCTTC.

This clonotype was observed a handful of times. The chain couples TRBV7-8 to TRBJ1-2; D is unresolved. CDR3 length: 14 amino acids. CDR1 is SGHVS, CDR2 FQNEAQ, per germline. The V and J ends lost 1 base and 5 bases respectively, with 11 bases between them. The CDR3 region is CASSLGSVLYGYTF. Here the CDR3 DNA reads TGTGCCAGCAGCTTAGGCTCAGTGTTATATGGCTACACCTTC.

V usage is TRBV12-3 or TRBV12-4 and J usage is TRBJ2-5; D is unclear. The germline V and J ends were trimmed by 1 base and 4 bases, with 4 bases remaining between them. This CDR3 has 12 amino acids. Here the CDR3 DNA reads TGTGCCAGCAGTTTAGTCACAGAGACCCAGTACTTC. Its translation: CASSLVTETQYF.

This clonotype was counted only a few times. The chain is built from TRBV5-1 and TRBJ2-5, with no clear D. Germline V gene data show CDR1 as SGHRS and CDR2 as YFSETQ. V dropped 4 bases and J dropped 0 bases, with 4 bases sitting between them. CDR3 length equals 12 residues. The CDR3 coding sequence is TGCGCCAGCAGCAGCAACCAAGAGACCCAGTACTTC. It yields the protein CASSSNQETQYF.

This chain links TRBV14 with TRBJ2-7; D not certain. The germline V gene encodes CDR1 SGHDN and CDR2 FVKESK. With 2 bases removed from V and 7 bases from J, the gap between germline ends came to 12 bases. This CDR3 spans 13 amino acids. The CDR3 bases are TGTGCCAGCAGCCAACTATTAGTGGGTGAGCAGTACTTC. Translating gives CASSQLLVGEQYF.

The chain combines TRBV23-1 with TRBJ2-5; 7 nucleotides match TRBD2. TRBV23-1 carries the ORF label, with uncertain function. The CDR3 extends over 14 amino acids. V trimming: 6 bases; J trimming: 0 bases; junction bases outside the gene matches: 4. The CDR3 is CASSLTSDQETQYF. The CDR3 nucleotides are TGCGCCAGCAGCCTAACTAGCGACCAAGAGACCCAGTACTTC.

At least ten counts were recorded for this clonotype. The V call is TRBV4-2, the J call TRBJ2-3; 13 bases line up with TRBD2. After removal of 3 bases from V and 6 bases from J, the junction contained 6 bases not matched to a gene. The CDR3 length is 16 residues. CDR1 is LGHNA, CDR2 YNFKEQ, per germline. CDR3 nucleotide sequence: TGTGCCAGCAGCCAGAAACTAGCGGGGGGGCCGGATACGCAGTATTTT. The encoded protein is CASSQKLAGGPDTQYF.

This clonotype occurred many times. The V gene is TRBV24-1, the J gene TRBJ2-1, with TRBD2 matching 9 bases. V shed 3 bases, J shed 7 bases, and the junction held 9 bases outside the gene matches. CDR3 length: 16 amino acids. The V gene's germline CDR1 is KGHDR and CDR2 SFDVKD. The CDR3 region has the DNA TGTGCCACCAGTGATCGCGGCGGGGGGGCTCGGAATGAGCAGTTCTTC. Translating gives CATSDRGGGARNEQFF.

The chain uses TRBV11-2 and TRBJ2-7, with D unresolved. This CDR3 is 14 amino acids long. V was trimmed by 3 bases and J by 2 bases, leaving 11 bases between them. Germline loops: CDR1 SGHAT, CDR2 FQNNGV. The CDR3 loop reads CASSLAYSPYEQYF. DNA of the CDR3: TGTGCCAGCAGCTTGGCCTATAGTCCCTACGAGCAGTACTTC. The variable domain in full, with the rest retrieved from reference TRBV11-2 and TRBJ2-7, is EAGVAQSPRYKIIEKRQSVAFWCNPISGHATLYWYQQILGQGPKLLIQFQNNGVVDDSQLPKDRFSAERLKGVDSTLKIQPAKLEDSAVYLCASSLAYSPYEQYFGPGTRLTVT.

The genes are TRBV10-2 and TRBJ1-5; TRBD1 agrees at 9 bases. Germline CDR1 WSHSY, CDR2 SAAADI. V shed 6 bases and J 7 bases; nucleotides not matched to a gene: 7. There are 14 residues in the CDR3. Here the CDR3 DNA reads TGCGCCAGCAGGCCCGACAGGGGGGAGCAGCCCCAGCATTTT. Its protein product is CASRPDRGEQPQHF.

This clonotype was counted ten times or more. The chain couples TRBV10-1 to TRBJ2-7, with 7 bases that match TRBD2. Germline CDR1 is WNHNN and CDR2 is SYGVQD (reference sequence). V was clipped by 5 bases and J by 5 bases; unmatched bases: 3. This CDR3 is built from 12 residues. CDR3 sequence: CASSPTSHEQYF. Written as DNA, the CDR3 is TGCGCCAGCAGTCCGACTAGCCACGAGCAGTACTTC.

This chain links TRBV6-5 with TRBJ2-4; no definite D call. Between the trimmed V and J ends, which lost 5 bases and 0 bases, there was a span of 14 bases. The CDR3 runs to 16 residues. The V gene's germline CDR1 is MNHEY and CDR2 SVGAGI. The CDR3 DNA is TGTGCCAGCAGTCCAGGTCCCCCAACAGCCAAAAACATTCAGTACTTC. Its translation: CASSPGPPTAKNIQYF.

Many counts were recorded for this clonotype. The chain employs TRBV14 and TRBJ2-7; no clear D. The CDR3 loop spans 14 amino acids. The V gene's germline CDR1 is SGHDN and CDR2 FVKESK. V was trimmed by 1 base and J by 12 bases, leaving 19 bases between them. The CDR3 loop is CASSQASNKGSPYF. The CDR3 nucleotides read TGTGCCAGCAGCCAAGCATCGAATAAAGGGTCACCGTACTTC. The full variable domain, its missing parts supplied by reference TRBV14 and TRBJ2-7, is EAGVTQFPSHSVIEKGQTVTLRCDPISGHDNLYWYRRVMGKEIKFLLHFVKESKQDESGMPNNRFLAERTGGTYSTLKVQPAELEDSGVYFCASSQASNKGSPYFGPGTRLTVT.

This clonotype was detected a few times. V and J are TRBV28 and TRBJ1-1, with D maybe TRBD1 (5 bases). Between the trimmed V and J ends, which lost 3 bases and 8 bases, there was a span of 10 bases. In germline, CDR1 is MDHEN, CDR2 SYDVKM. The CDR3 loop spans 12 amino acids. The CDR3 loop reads CASSFYGTEAFF. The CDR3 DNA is TGTGCCAGCAGTTTTTATGGGACCGAAGCTTTCTTT.

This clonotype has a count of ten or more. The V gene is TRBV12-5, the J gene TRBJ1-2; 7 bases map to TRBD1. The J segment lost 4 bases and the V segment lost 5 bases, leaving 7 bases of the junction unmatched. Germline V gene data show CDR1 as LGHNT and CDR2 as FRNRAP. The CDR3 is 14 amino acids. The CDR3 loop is CASGKGGAGYGYTF. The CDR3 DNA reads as TGTGCTAGTGGTAAAGGGGGCGCCGGCTATGGCTACACCTTC.

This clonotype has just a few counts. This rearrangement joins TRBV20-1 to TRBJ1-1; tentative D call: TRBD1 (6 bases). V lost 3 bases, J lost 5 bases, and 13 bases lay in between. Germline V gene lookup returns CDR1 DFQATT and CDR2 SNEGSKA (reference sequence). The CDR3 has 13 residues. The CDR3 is CSARGGPETEAFF. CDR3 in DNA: TGCAGTGCTAGGGGGGGGCCGGAAACTGAAGCTTTCTTT.

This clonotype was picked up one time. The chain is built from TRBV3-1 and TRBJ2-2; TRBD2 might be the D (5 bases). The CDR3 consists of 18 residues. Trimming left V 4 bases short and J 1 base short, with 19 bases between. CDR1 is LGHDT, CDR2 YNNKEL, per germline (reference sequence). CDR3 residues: CASSREGSPPLNTGELFF. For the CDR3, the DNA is TGTGCCAGCAGCCGAGAGGGCTCCCCTCCGTTGAACACCGGGGAGCTGTTTTTT.

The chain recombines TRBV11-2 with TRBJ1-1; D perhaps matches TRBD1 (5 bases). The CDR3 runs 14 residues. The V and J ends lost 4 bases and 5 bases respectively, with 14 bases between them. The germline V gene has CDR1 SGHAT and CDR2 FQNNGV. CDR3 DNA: TGTGCCAGCAGCTCTCTACCCTGGGGGACTGAAGCTTTCTTT. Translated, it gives CASSSLPWGTEAFF.

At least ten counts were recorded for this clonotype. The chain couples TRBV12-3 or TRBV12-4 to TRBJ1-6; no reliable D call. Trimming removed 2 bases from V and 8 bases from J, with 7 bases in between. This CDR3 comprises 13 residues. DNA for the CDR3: TGTGCCAGCAGTTTAACAGAGGATTCACCCCTCCACTTT. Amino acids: CASSLTEDSPLHF.

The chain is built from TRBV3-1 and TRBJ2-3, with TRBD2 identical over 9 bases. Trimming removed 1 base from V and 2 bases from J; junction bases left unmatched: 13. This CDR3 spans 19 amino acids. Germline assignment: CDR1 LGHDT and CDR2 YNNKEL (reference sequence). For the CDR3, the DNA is TGTGCCAGCAGCCAAGTAAATTTAAGGCGGGGGGGCAACACAGATACGCAGTATTTT. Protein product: CASSQVNLRRGGNTDTQYF.

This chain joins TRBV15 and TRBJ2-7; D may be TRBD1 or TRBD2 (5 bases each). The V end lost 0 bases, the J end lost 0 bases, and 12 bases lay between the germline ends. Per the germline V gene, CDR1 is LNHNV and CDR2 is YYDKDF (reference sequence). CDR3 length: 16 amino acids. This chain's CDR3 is CATSRDRGLSSYEQYF. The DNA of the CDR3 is TGTGCCACCAGCAGAGATCGGGGCTTAAGCTCCTACGAGCAGTACTTC.

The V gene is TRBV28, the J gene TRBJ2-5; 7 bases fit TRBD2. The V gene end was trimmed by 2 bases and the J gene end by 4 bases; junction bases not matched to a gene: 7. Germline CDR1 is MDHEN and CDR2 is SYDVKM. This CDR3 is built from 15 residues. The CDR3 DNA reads TGTGCCAGCAGTTTAGACCCCAGGGAGGGAGAGACCCAGTACTTC. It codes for CASSLDPREGETQYF.

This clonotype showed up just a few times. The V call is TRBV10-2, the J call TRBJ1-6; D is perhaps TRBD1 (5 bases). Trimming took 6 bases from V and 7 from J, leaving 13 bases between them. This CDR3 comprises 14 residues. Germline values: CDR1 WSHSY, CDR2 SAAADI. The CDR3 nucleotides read TGCGCCAGCAGGTCCGGGACGGGGAATTCACCCCTCCACTTT. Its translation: CASRSGTGNSPLHF.

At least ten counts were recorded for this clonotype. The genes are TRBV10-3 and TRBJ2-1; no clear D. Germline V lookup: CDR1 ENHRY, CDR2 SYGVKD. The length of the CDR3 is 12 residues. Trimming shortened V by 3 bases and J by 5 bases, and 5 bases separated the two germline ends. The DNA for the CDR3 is TGTGCCATCAGTGAATTGGACAATGAGCAGTTCTTC. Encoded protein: CAISELDNEQFF.

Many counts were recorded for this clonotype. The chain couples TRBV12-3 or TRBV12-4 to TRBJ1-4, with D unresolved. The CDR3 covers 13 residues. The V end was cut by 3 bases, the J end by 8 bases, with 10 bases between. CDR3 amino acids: CASSFPHREKLFF. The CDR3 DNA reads TGTGCCAGCAGTTTCCCTCACCGCGAAAAACTGTTTTTT.

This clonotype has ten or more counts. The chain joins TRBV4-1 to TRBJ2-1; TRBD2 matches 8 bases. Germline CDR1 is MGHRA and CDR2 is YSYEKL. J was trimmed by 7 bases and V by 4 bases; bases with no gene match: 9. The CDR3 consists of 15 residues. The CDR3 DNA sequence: TGCGCCAGCAGCCGAGGGAGCGGGGGTTGGAATGAGCAGTTCTTC. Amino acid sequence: CASSRGSGGWNEQFF.